These 14 T cell receptor beta chains were sequenced from one sample in a study of response to subunit inactivated influenza vaccine. MiXCR, applied by TCRdb to the RT-PCR reads, yields one record per CDR3 protein. The sample has 500,000 to 750,000 distinct CDR3 sequences, about 15% seen once. The material sequenced was PBMCs from blood, taken approximately 13 days after vaccination. Receptor source: a man aged 45-65 years who received an inactivated influenza vaccine.

This clonotype showed up just a few times. V usage is TRBV9 and J usage is TRBJ1-1; TRBD1 aligns across 7 bases. Per germline, CDR1 SGDLS and CDR2 YYNGEE. The V segment lost 4 bases and the J segment 8 bases; nucleotides outside the gene matches: 8. This CDR3 spans 13 amino acids. CDR3 sequence reads: CASSPGETGEAFF. CDR3 nucleotide sequence: TGTGCCAGCAGCCCGGGGGAGACAGGGGAAGCTTTCTTT.

This clonotype has at least ten counts. The CDR3 spells CSVSVGTGRTEAFF. DNA for the CDR3: TGCAGCGTGTCGGTCGGGACAGGGAGGACTGAAGCTTTCTTT. This chain joins TRBV29-1 and TRBJ1-1; the match to TRBD1 covers 9 bases. Germline-derived CDR1 and CDR2 are SQVTM and ANQGSEA. The CDR3 loop spans 14 amino acids. Germline trimming cut 6 bases from V and 5 bases from J; bases unmatched to any gene: 10.

This clonotype was seen a handful of times. The J gene is TRBJ1-2, the V gene TRBV2; D not certain. Trimming cost V 3 bases and J 4 bases, with 12 bases left between them. The CDR3 contains 14 residues. The germline V gene has CDR1 SNHLY and CDR2 FYNNEI. The CDR3 sequence is CASSENESGYGYTF. DNA of the CDR3: TGTGCCAGCAGTGAGAACGAAAGTGGCTATGGCTACACCTTC.

This clonotype turned up a few times. V usage is TRBV5-1 and J usage is TRBJ1-1; D possibly corresponds to TRBD1 (5 bases). This CDR3 has 13 residues. Germline CDR1 and CDR2: SGHRS and YFSETQ. Trimming pared 4 bases from V and 6 bases from J, leaving 13 bases between. The CDR3 DNA reads TGCGCCAGCAGCCATCGAGAAGGGGCTGAAGCTTTCTTT. This sequence encodes CASSHREGAEAFF.

This chain joins TRBV12-3 or TRBV12-4 and TRBJ1-2; possible D gene TRBD1, 5 bases. CDR3 length: 13 amino acids. Trimming left V 5 bases short and J 7 bases short, with 14 bases between. Here the CDR3 reads CASSRTLAGGYTF. DNA of the CDR3: TGTGCCAGCAGTCGGACACTCGCAGGTGGCTACACCTTC.

The chain is built from TRBV6-4 and TRBJ2-3; 7 bases map to TRBD2. Germline-derived CDR1 and CDR2 are MRHNA and SNTAGT. The CDR3 consists of 16 residues. V dropped 6 bases and J dropped 4; count of bases not matched to a gene: 13. The CDR3 DNA reads as TGTGCCAGCAGCCTCAACGGCGGGAGAAGGGCAGATACGCAGTATTTT. This encodes CASSLNGGRRADTQYF.

This clonotype was found a few times. The gene calls are TRBV11-2 and TRBJ1-5; possible D gene TRBD1, 6 bases. Germline lookup yields CDR1 SGHAT and CDR2 FQNNGV. Deletions cut 1 base from V and 7 bases from J, with 11 bases between. This CDR3 is 14 amino acids long. CDR3: CASSLAAGEQPQHF. As DNA, the CDR3 is TGTGCCAGCAGCTTAGCGGCAGGGGAACAGCCCCAGCATTTT.

This clonotype was recorded many times. For the CDR3, the DNA is TGTGCCAGCAGCCGGGACTGGTTGAGCTCCTACAATGAGCAGTTCTTC. Amino acids: CASSRDWLSSYNEQFF. V gene TRBV14 combines with J gene TRBJ2-1; TRBD2 is a possible D gene (6 bases). CDR3 length equals 16 residues. Per germline, CDR1 SGHDN and CDR2 FVKESK. V lost 4 bases and J 0 bases, leaving 13 bases between the germline ends.

This clonotype has only a few counts. V is TRBV6-5 and J is TRBJ2-5; TRBD1 aligns across 7 bases. J gave up 6 bases and V 0 bases, and 7 bases lay outside the gene matches. The CDR3 loop spans 15 amino acids. The V gene's germline CDR1 is MNHEY and CDR2 SVGAGI. CDR3 region: CASSYSRDSGQTQYF. The CDR3 DNA is TGTGCCAGCAGTTACTCACGGGACAGTGGTCAGACCCAGTACTTC.

The V call is TRBV28, the J call TRBJ2-3; 9 bases align to TRBD2. The CDR3 contains 16 residues. The V segment lost 5 bases and the J segment 1 base; nucleotides outside the gene matches: 7. In germline, CDR1 is MDHEN, CDR2 SYDVKM. In nucleotides, the CDR3 is TGTGCCAGCAGTACATTAGCGGGAGCTGGCACAGATACGCAGTATTTT. This gives the protein CASSTLAGAGTDTQYF. Together with reference TRBV28 and TRBJ2-3, the CDR3 gives the full variable domain: DVKVTQSSRYLVKRTGEKVFLECVQDMDHENMFWYRQDPGLGLRLIYFSYDVKMKEKGDIPEGYSVSREKKERFSLILESASTNQTSMYLCASSTLAGAGTDTQYFGPGTRLTVL.

The chain couples TRBV4-1 to TRBJ2-7; D ambiguous. Trimming shortened V by 4 bases and J by 0 bases, and 22 bases separated the two germline ends. The CDR3 is 18 residues long. The V gene's germline CDR1 is MGHRA and CDR2 YSYEKL. The CDR3 coding sequence is TGCGCCAGCAGCCTAAGCCTCCGGCACCGTCAAAGCTCCTACGAGCAGTACTTC. This sequence encodes CASSLSLRHRQSSYEQYF.

This clonotype was found many times. Germline and junction disagree at one end, which may indicate a read error. The chain carries TRBV12-3 or TRBV12-4 and TRBJ2-7; possible D gene TRBD1, 6 bases. The CDR3 has 13 amino acids. This CDR3 is CASSLDSSYEQYF. CDR3 nucleotide sequence: TGCGCCAGCAGCTTGGACAGCTCCTACGAGCAGTACTTC.

Only a few counts were recorded for this clonotype. This chain uses TRBV5-1 with TRBJ2-2, with D tentatively TRBD1 (6 bases). V lost 5 bases, J lost 4 bases, and 12 bases lay in between. From germline, CDR1 is SGHRS and CDR2 YFSETQ. This CDR3 region has 14 residues. The CDR3 loop reads CASRYQGGTGELFF. CDR3 nucleotides: TGCGCCAGCAGATACCAAGGGGGCACCGGGGAGCTGTTTTTT.

This clonotype turned up a few times. The rearrangement links TRBV29-1 to TRBJ1-1, with D maybe TRBD1 (6 bases). Trimming left V 7 bases short and J 1 base short, with 13 bases between. This CDR3 region has 13 residues. Germline lookup yields CDR1 SQVTM and CDR2 ANQGSEA. The CDR3 here is CSAESRGNTEAFF. The CDR3 DNA is TGCAGCGCCGAAAGCAGGGGGAACACTGAAGCTTTCTTT.